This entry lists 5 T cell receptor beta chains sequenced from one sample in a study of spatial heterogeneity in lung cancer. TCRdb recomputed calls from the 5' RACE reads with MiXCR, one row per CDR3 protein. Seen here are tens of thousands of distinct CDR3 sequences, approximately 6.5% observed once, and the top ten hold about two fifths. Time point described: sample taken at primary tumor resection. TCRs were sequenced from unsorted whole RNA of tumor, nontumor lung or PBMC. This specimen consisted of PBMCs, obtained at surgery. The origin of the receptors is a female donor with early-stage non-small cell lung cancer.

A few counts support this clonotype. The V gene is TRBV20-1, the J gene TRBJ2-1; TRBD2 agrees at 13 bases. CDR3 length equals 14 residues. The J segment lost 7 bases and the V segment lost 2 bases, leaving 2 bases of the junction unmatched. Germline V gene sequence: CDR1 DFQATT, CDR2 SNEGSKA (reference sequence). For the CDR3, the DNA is TGCAGTGCTAGACGACTAGCGGGGGGTAATGAGCAGTTCTTC. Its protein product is CSARRLAGGNEQFF.

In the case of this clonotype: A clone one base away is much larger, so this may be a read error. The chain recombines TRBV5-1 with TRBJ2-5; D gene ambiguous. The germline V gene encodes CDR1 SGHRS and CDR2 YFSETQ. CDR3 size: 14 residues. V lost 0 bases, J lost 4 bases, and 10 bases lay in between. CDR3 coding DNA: TGCGCCAGCAGCTTGGAGGCCAGACTAGAGACCCAGTACTTC. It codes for CASSLEARLETQYF.

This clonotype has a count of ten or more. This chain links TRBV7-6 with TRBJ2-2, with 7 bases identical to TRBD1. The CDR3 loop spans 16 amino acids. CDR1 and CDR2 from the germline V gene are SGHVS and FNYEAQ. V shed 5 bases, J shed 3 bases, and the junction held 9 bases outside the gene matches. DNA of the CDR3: TGTGCCAGCAGCCCACAGGGGTCCCTCGACACCGGGGAGCTGTTTTTT. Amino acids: CASSPQGSLDTGELFF.

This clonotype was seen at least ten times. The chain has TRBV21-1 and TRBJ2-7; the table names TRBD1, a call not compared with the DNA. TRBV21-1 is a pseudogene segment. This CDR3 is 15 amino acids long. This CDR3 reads CASIPGTGISYEQYF. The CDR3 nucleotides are TGTGCCAGCATCCCAGGGACAGGGATTTCCTACGAGCAGTACTTC.

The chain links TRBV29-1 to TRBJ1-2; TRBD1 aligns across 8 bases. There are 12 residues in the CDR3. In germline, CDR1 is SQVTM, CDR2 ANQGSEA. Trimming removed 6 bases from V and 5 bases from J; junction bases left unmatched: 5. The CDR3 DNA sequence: TGCAGCGTACGGACAGGGAATTATGGCTACACCTTC. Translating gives CSVRTGNYGYTF.